This TCR beta chain was captured by sequencing in a study of blood T cell repertoires in COVID-19. Looking at the study overall: Acute-phase and convalescent COVID-19 samples originated in the United States, Italy and Spain. PBMCs, B-cell-depleted T cells, or T cells provided the cDNA or gDNA that made up the material.

In the original workflow: Estimated nucleated cell counts came from reference gene primer amplification. Only in-frame clones appear in the TCRdb table, and some are missing; sequencing was by immunoSEQ multiplex PCR. The V and J calls and clone size come from that table; D and trimming were worked out from the DNA. This sample yields over 150,000 clones, of which approximately 83% are seen a single time; over 6.5% belongs to the top ten. Seattle cases were enrolled at active infection and followed longitudinally. Germline V CDR1 and CDR2: SEHNR, FQNEAQ (reference sequence). The CDR3 totals 16 residues. V lost 3 bases, J lost 5 bases, and 8 bases stayed unmatched.

Sequenced sample: peripheral blood. This rearrangement joins TRBV7-9 to TRBJ1-4; 8 bases map to TRBD1. The clonotype originates from a woman between 40 and 55 years old with COVID-19, enrolled during active disease. As DNA, the CDR3 is TGTGCCAGCAGCTTGCTGCCAGGGGGCGTGAATGAAAAACTGTTTTTT. Translation: CASSLLPGGVNEKLFF.